By frequency in the sample, the clone carrying this T cell receptor beta chain is medium-sized (0.01 to 0.1%). Its antigen remains unidentified. The CDR3 is 17 amino acids. The V end was cut by 0 bases, the J end by 3 bases, with 17 bases between. Germline CDR1 reads LGHNA; CDR2 reads YSLEER. The data are from a study of T-cell memory formation after mild COVID-19. Turning to the study itself: In these data, TCR clusters were largely donor specific. Points from the study as a whole: Day 37-peaking second-wave clones had unconfirmed SARS-CoV-2 specificity. That cross-reactive memory joined was suggested by some responding clones appearing in pre-infection memory. Researchers report contracting CD4+ clones mostly in CM and EM, with CD8+ clones in EMRA.

MiXCR, applied by TCRdb to the 5' RACE reads, yields one record per CDR3 protein. The sample has some 4,000 distinct CDR3 sequences; 16% are singletons. The chain has TRBV4-3 and TRBJ1-2, with a weak D call TRBD1 (6 bases). This TCR was sampled from an adult who had mild COVID-19 (a few samples of this study predate the infection). Cell type and time point are not known. Sequencing input: PBMCs or a T cell subset sorted from them (not recorded which). DNA for the CDR3: TGCGCCAGCAGCCAAGAGGTCAGGGGAAGGGGGGACTATGGCTACACCTTC. Translating gives CASSQEVRGRGDYGYTF.